Sequencing of this T cell receptor beta chain was carried out in a study of long-term antiretroviral therapy in people with HIV. The CDR3 contains 12 residues. From germline, CDR1 is SGHTA and CDR2 FQGNSA. Between the trimmed V and J ends, which lost 1 base and 4 bases, there was a span of 4 bases. Cryopreserved PBMC, at roughly 0.95-11 million per sample, were present before DNA extraction. Run at survey level, the immunoSEQ assay was version v3.0. What sequencing targeted per sample was roughly 40,000-50,000 T-cell genomes. The table came from immunoSEQ multiplex PCR; TCRdb's copy has only in-frame clones and leaves some out. Here the sample spans around 13,000 clones, about 88% being singletons. General observations from the study: Once patients were on ART, diversity went higher but still fell short of transplant donor controls.

With respect to this clone: Its antigen is not known.

This clonotype was obtained from a woman in her forties with HIV. The genes are TRBV7-2 and TRBJ1-2; no reliable D call. The material sequenced was unsorted PBMCs, taken 2.1 years after starting antiretroviral therapy. CDR3 sequence: CASSLVGYGYTF. The DNA for the CDR3 is TGTGCCAGCAGCTTAGTGGGCTATGGCTACACCTTC. Full variable domain (rest looked up from reference TRBV7-2 and TRBJ1-2): GAGVSQSPSNKVTEKGKDVELRCDPISGHTALYWYRQSLGQGLEFLIYFQGNSAPDKSGLPSDRFSAERTGGSVSTLTIQRTQQEDSAVYLCASSLVGYGYTFGSGTRLTVV.